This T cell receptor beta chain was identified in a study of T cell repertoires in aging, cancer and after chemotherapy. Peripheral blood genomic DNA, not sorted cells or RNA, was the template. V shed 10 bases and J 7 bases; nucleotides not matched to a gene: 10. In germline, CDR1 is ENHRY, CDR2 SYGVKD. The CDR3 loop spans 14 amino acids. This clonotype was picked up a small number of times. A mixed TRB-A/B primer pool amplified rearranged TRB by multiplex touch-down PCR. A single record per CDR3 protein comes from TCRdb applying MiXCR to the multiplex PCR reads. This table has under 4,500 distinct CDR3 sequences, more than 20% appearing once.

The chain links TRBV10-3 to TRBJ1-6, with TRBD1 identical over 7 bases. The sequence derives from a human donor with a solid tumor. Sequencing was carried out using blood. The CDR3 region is CATRAGTENSPLHF. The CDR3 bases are TGTGCCACCCGTGCCGGGACAGAGAATTCACCCCTCCACTTT.